This TCR beta chain stems from a study of blood T cells in healthy people across ages. Together with a sample-barcoded 5' primer, a J-beta primer mix was included in a second PCR lasting roughly 7 to 11 cycles. Via MiXCR, TCRdb re-called the 5' RACE reads, giving one row per CDR3 protein. This table holds around 940,000 distinct CDR3 sequences, just over 50% found once. The CDR3 runs 16 residues. V lost 3 bases to trimming and J lost 5 bases; unmatched junction nucleotides: 10. CDR1 and CDR2 (germline): MNHEY, SMNVEV (reference sequence). This clonotype was obtained from a woman in her fifties or sixties in good health. The specimen sequenced was blood. V gene TRBV27 combines with J gene TRBJ1-5; TRBD1 matches 7 bases. CDR3 bases: TGTGCCAGCAGTTTCTCCCGGGACAGCGTATATCAGCCCCAGCATTTT. The encoded protein is CASSFSRDSVYQPQHF.